The rows below give T cell receptor beta chains drawn from one sample of a study of radiation and T cells in renal cell carcinoma. Sequencing was performed with immunoSEQ multiplex PCR; in TCRdb, only in-frame clones are kept and a portion is missing. Found here are 150,000 to 190,000 clones, roughly 87% of them singletons; the top ten hold approximately 13%. The source was blood, collected from a patient whose treatment included radiotherapy and nephrectomy. These receptor sequences come from a woman between 45 and 60 years old with renal cell carcinoma. Both conserved end residues are part of each CDR3. A D gene is named only where the DNA matches it firmly. The size field is filled for only some rows; it gives once, few, many or a size class.

>-|-|TRBJ2-7|TRBV19
TGTGCCAGTATGGGGCCTACGGAGCAGTACTTC
CASMGPTEQYF
>-|-|TRBJ2-3|TRBV2
TGTGTCAGCAAGGGTAGCCATCCGCGCACAGATACGCAGTATTTT
CVSKGSHPRTDTQYF
>-|-|TRBJ1-2|TRBV7-2
TGTGCCAGCAGCTTAGGGGCTGGGGCCAACTATGGCTACACCTTC
CASSLGAGANYGYTF
>-|-|TRBJ1-6|TRBV7-2
TGTGCCAGCAGCTTACGTGGGGGGCCCCTCTATAATTCACCCCTCCACTTT
CASSLRGGPLYNSPLHF
>TRBD2|-|TRBJ2-5|TRBV15
TGTGCCACCAGCAGGAACGGGACTAGAGGACAAGAGACCCAGTACTTC
CATSRNGTRGQETQYF
>TRBD2|-|TRBJ2-3|TRBV19
TGTGCCAGCAGGGACTATAGCGGTAGCACAGATACGCAGTATTTT
CASRDYSGSTDTQYF
>-|once|TRBJ1-6|TRBV9
TGTGCCAGCAGCGTAGCGCCCGGTGGGGATTCACCCCTCCACTTT
CASSVAPGGDSPLHF
>-|many|TRBJ1-4|TRBV4-2
TGTGCCAGCAGCCAAGGAGGGGGGGGCGGAAAACTGTTTTTT
CASSQGGGGGKLFF
>TRBD1|-|TRBJ2-5|TRBV5-1
TGCGCCAGCAGCCTGGGGGGACAGGTGATCCAAGAGACCCAGTACTTC
CASSLGGQVIQETQYF
>TRBD2|once|TRBJ2-3|TRBV4-1
TGCGCCAGCAGCAGCGGGACTAGCGGGTCCACAGATACGCAGTATTTT
CASSSGTSGSTDTQYF
>-|-|TRBJ2-5|TRBV12-1
TGTGCCAGCAGCTTTGTGGGACAGACAGACCAAGAGACCCAGTACTTC
CASSFVGQTDQETQYF
>-|-|TRBJ1-6|TRBV5-5
TGTGCCAGCAGCTTTTTACAGGGCACCTATAATTCACCCCTCCACTTT
CASSFLQGTYNSPLHF
>-|-|TRBJ2-2|TRBV6-6
TGTGCCAGCAGTTACTCGTCCGGAATAACCGGGGAGCTGTTTTTT
CASSYSSGITGELFF
>-|-|TRBJ1-3|TRBV5-4
TGTGCCAGCAGCTTGATATCAGGGGATGGAAACACCATATATTTT
CASSLISGDGNTIYF
>TRBD1|once|TRBJ1-5|TRBV7-2
TGTGCCAGCAGCTTAGGGGGACAGGCAAATCAGCCCCAGCATTTT
CASSLGGQANQPQHF
>TRBD2|-|TRBJ2-1|TRBV2
TGTGCCAGCAGGGCGACTAGCGGTCCCTCCTACAATGAGCAGTTCTTC
CASRATSGPSYNEQFF
>-|-|TRBJ1-1|TRBV5-1
TGCGCCAGCAGCTTGAAATCCCAGGAGGAAGCTTTCTTT
CASSLKSQEEAFF
>-|-|TRBJ2-7|TRBV7-8
TGTGCCAGCAGCTCTGACTTCCTCTCCTACGAGCAGTACTTC
CASSSDFLSYEQYF
>-|-|TRBJ1-2|TRBV7-3
TGTGCCAGCAGCCTCACCCCCGGGACCCACGGCTACACCTTC
CASSLTPGTHGYTF
>-|-|TRBJ1-2|TRBV19
TGTGCCAGTAGTTCGGCGACACAGTCTAACTATGGCTACACCTTC
CASSSATQSNYGYTF
>TRBD1|once|TRBJ2-2|TRBV6-5
TGTGCCAGCAGTTCTACGACAGGGATGAGCACCGGGGAGCTGTTTTTT
CASSSTTGMSTGELFF
>-|many|TRBJ2-1|TRBV7-2
TGTGCCAGCAGCTTAGGGGGGGAGCAGTTCTTC
CASSLGGEQFF
>-|-|TRBJ2-5|TRBV7-6
TGTGCCAGCAGCCTTCAGTCGGTTCGAGTAGAGACCCAGTACTTC
CASSLQSVRVETQYF
>-|-|TRBJ1-1|TRBV10-2
TGCGCCAGCAGGGCGGACCGGAGTGAAGCTTTCTTT
CASRADRSEAFF
>TRBD2|-|TRBJ2-7|TRBV2
TGTGCCAGCAGGGGGACTAGTTTTTACGAGCAGTACTTC
CASRGTSFYEQYF
>-|-|TRBJ1-1|TRBV18
TGTGCCAGCTCACCGGACAGATTGAACACTGAAGCTTTCTTT
CASSPDRLNTEAFF
>-|-|TRBJ2-1|TRBV7-8
TGTGCCAGCAGCTTAGTCCTAGCTGGAGATGAGCAGTTCTTC
CASSLVLAGDEQFF
>-|-|TRBJ1-6|TRBV15
TGTGCCACCAGCGGTGAGATCGGCTCCTATAATTCACCCCTCCACTTT
CATSGEIGSYNSPLHF
>-|-|TRBJ2-5|TRBV7-2
TGTGCCAGCAGCTTAGAAATCGGGTGGGAGACCCAGTACTTC
CASSLEIGWETQYF
>-|-|TRBJ1-4|TRBV15
TGTGCCACCAGCAGAGATTGGGGTAAACTGTTTTTT
CATSRDWGKLFF
>TRBD1|-|TRBJ1-5|TRBV18
TGTGCCAGCTCACCCACAGGGGTGGGACAGCCCCAGCATTTT
CASSPTGVGQPQHF
>-|few|TRBJ1-2|TRBV19
TGTGCCAGCCAGGAGAGCTGGGGGGGCCTCTATGGCTACACCTTC
CASQESWGGLYGYTF
>-|-|TRBJ2-3|TRBV18
TGTGCCAGCTCACCAGGGACGGCAGATACGCAGTATTTT
CASSPGTADTQYF
>-|-|TRBJ1-5|TRBV9
TGTGCCAGCAGCGAGGGTTCGGGCAATCAGCCCCAGCATTTT
CASSEGSGNQPQHF
>-|few|TRBJ1-1|TRBV12-5
TGTGCTAGTGGCCGGGAGGAGGGCACTGAAGCTTTCTTT
CASGREEGTEAFF
>-|-|TRBJ2-7|TRBV7-9
TGTGCCAGCAGCATACCGGGAAGTCGATCCTACGAGCAGTACTTC
CASSIPGSRSYEQYF
>-|-|TRBJ2-5|TRBV5-6
TGTGCCAGCAGCTCAACCGGGAATAAAGAGACCCAGTACTTC
CASSSTGNKETQYF
>-|-|TRBJ2-1|TRBV5-1
TGCGCCAGTCGACAGGTGCTTGGGGGTTACAATGAGCAGTTCTTC
CASRQVLGGYNEQFF
>TRBD2|-|TRBJ2-1|TRBV19
TGTGCCAGTAGTATTCGGGGGGGCCCCTACAATGAGCAGTTCTTC
CASSIRGGPYNEQFF
>-|few|TRBJ1-1|TRBV9
TGTGCCAGCAGCGTACAAGACACTGAAGCTTTCTTT
CASSVQDTEAFF
>-|few|TRBJ1-2|TRBV18
TGTGCCAGCTCTTCCGGACAGCCACCGGATGGCTACACCTTC
CASSSGQPPDGYTF
>-|-|TRBJ2-1|TRBV5-1
TGCGCCAGCAGCTTGGGATCGGCAGGGGACTACAATGAGCAGTTCTTC
CASSLGSAGDYNEQFF
>-|-|TRBJ1-2|TRBV2
TGTGCCAGCAGCAAAGAGGGGGGCCAGAACTATGGCTACACCTTC
CASSKEGGQNYGYTF